This T cell receptor (beta chain) was sequenced for a study of response to subunit inactivated influenza vaccine. Findings and limits, study-wide: Few new T cells, the authors suggested, are recruited by each seasonal influenza vaccination.

About this clonotype: Antigen specificity is unknown.

Each CDR3 protein is one row after TCRdb ran MiXCR on the RT-PCR reads. The repertoire has about 540,000 distinct CDR3 sequences, under 25% of them found once; the top ten carry about 2.8%. In addition, the sample was reused for a study of T cells expressing NK-cell markers. That report adds: TCR beta libraries carry UMIs added by 5'RACE template switching. In four donors, these clonotypes also led the CD3+CD56-NKG2C+ fraction. HCMV specificity of expanded NKG2C+ T cell clones remained unclear.

Sequences were derived from CD4+ T cells sorted from PBMCs, sampled 11 to 12 days after vaccination. This receptor was taken from a man aged 50 to 60 who received an inactivated influenza vaccine.

CDR3 sequence (DNA): TGCGCCAGCAGCTTGGCTCGCGGGGGGAACACTGAAGCTTTCTTT. This codes for CASSLARGGNTEAFF. The V and J genes are TRBV5-1 and TRBJ1-1, with a tentative D call TRBD1 (5 bases). CDR1 is SGHRS and CDR2 is YFSETQ in the germline V gene. V dropped 0 bases and J dropped 1 base, with 10 bases sitting between them. This CDR3 has 15 amino acids.